The source of this T cell receptor (beta chain) is a study of T cells in localized non-small cell lung cancer. Regarding the study as a whole: The study found T cell clonality highest in uninvolved adjacent lung, above tumor. Of the top 100 tumor clones, median 57 were in adjacent lung, about 26 among its top 100.

This clone was recorded once. Its antigen is undetermined. Sequencing was performed with immunoSEQ multiplex PCR; in TCRdb, only in-frame clones are kept and a portion is missing. Of 25,000 to 35,000 clones listed, over 80% are singletons. This sequence originates from a man aged 35-69 years with stage II lung adenocarcinoma. Specimen: PBMCs, collected before any cancer treatment.

The CDR3 DNA follows: TGTGCCAGCAACCGGGGGACTAGCCTAGCACTTAATGAGCAGTTCTTC. This codes for CASNRGTSLALNEQFF. The chain employs TRBV11-1 and TRBJ2-1, with 9 bases that match TRBD2. The germline V gene has CDR1 SGHAT and CDR2 FQDESV (reference sequence). The CDR3 has 16 amino acids. J gave up 7 bases and V 7 bases, and 14 bases lay outside the gene matches.